A single sample gave rise to the 4 T cell receptor beta chains below, sequenced in a study of blood T cell repertoires in COVID-19. The repertoire was sequenced with immunoSEQ multiplex PCR; TCRdb's copy has only in-frame clones and lacks some. The sample lists just over 300,000 clones; roughly 88% were seen once. The sequencing input was PBMCs or T cells enriched from blood (not recorded which). These TCRs come from a man younger than 45 who had recovered from COVID-19.

This rearrangement joins TRBV25-1 to TRBJ2-3, with 8 bases aligning to TRBD1. The CDR3 is 17 amino acids. V shed 3 bases, J shed 6 bases, and the junction held 14 bases outside the gene matches. CDR1 and CDR2 from the germline V gene are MGHDK and SYGVNS. Here the CDR3 reads CASSDLTGWTGIDTQYF. The CDR3 DNA sequence: TGTGCCAGCAGTGACCTCACCGGGTGGACAGGGATTGATACGCAGTATTTT.

The chain combines TRBV7-9 with TRBJ1-4; TRBD1 might be the D (5 bases). CDR1 SEHNR and CDR2 FQNEAQ come from the germline V gene (reference sequence). V lost 0 bases and J lost 3, with 8 bases in between. The CDR3 covers 15 residues. In DNA, the CDR3 is TGTGCCAGCAGCTTAGCGGTAGGGGCTAATGAAAAACTGTTTTTT. Translating it yields CASSLAVGANEKLFF.

This clone was seen more than once but under ten times. This chain uses TRBV27 with TRBJ2-2, with D unclear. The germline V gene encodes CDR1 MNHEY and CDR2 SMNVEV (reference sequence). There are 17 residues in the CDR3. Trimming took off 2 bases at V and 0 bases at J, with 13 bases between the two ends. This CDR3 is CASSLGPLSTNTGELFF. In DNA form, the CDR3 reads TGTGCCAGCAGTTTAGGGCCACTGTCAACGAACACCGGGGAGCTGTTTTTT.

The V call is TRBV15, the J call TRBJ2-7; weak D call: TRBD2 (7 bases). The CDR3 extends over 15 amino acids. V shed 1 base and J shed 2 bases, with 12 bases lying between them. CDR1 and CDR2 (germline): LNHNV, YYDKDF (reference sequence). The CDR3 here is CATSRGRGQAYEQYF. The CDR3 nucleotides are TGTGCCACCAGCAGAGGGCGGGGGCAGGCCTACGAGCAGTACTTC.